A single sample is the source of the 3 T cell receptor beta chains below, sequenced in a study of cytomegalovirus exposure and HLA in healthy donors. The study ran its PCR with 60 Vbeta and 13 Jbeta primers. Using immunoSEQ multiplex PCR, the repertoire was profiled, and TCRdb retains in-frame clones only, with some absent. This sample carries 100,000 to 150,000 clones, over 65% of them seen once, and the ten largest clones take less than 3%. Material: PBMCs. The receptors here all came from a woman between 40 and 50 years old in good health and CMV-seropositive.

The V and J genes are TRBV10-2 and TRBJ2-4; 7 bases align to TRBD1. Looked up from germline, CDR1 is WSHSY and CDR2 is SAAADI. J gave up 0 bases and V 1 base, and 12 bases lay outside the gene matches. The CDR3 runs to 19 residues. The DNA for the CDR3 is TGCGCCAGCAGTGAGTTCGGGACAGAATTCTCCGTAGCCAAAAACATTCAGTACTTC. Translation: CASSEFGTEFSVAKNIQYF.

This clone has only a few counts. The chain carries TRBV13 and TRBJ1-1; D is undetermined. This CDR3 comprises 15 residues. Trimming cost V 5 bases and J 4 bases, with 17 bases left between them. Germline V lookup: CDR1 PRHDT, CDR2 FYEKMQ (reference sequence). CDR3 coding DNA: TGTGCCAGCAGCACCTGGACGGGGAGAGGCACTGAAGCTTTCTTT. Translated: CASSTWTGRGTEAFF.

The genes are TRBV29-1 and TRBJ1-1, with TRBD1 as a possible D gene (6 bases). The V end lost 7 bases, the J end lost 5 bases, and 14 bases lay between the germline ends. Per the germline V gene, CDR1 is SQVTM and CDR2 is ANQGSEA. The CDR3 sequence is 12 residues long. CDR3 in amino acids: CSADKQGTEAFF. For the CDR3, the DNA is TGCAGCGCCGACAAACAGGGTACTGAAGCTTTCTTT.